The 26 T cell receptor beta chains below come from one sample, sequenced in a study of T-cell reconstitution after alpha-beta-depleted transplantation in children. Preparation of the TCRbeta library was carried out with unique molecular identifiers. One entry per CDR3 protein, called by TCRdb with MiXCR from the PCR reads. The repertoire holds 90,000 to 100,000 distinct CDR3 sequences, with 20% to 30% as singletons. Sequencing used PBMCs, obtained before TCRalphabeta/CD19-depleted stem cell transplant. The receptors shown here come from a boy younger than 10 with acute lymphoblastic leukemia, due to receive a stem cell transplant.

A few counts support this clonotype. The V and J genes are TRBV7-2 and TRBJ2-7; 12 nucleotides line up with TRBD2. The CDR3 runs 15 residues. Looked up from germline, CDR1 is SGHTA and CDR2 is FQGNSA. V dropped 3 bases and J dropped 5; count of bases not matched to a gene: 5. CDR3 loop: CASSLTSGSQNEQYF. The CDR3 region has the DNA TGTGCCAGCAGCTTGACTAGCGGGAGCCAGAACGAGCAGTACTTC.

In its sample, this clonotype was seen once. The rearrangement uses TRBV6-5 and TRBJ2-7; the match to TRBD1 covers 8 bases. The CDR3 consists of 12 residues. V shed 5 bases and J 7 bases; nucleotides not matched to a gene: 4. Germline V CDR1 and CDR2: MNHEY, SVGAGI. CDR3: CASSTTGEEQYF. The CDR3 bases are TGTGCCAGCAGTACGACAGGGGAGGAGCAGTACTTC.

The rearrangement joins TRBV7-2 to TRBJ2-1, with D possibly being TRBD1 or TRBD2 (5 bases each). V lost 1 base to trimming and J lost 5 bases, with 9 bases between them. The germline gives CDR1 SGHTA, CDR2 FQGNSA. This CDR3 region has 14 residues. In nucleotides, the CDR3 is TGTGCCAGCAGCTTAGGAGGGGCAAACAATGAGCAGTTCTTC. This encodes CASSLGGANNEQFF.

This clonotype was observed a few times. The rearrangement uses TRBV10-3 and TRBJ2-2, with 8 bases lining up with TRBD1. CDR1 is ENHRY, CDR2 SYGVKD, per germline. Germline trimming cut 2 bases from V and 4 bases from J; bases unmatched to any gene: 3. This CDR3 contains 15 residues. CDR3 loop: CAISEGQGLTGELFF. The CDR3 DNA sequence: TGTGCCATCAGTGAGGGACAGGGCCTCACCGGGGAGCTGTTTTTT.

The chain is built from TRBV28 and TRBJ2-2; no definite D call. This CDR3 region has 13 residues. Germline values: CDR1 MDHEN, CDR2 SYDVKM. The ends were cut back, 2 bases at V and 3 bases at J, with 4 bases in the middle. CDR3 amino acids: CASSLRHTGELFF. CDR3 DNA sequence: TGTGCCAGCAGTTTAAGGCACACCGGGGAGCTGTTTTTT.

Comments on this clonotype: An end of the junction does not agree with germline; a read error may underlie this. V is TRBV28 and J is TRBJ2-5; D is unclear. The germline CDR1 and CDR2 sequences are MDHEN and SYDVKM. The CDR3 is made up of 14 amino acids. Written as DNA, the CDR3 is TGTGCCAGCGGGGATCCGAACCCTCAAGAGACCCATTACTTC. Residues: CASGDPNPQETHYF.

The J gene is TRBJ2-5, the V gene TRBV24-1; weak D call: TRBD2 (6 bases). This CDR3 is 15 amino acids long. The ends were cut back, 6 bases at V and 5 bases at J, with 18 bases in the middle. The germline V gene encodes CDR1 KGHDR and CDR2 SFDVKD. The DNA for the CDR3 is TGTGCCACCAGTTCATTCGGAGGGAGGTGGGAGACCCAGTACTTC. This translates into CATSSFGGRWETQYF.

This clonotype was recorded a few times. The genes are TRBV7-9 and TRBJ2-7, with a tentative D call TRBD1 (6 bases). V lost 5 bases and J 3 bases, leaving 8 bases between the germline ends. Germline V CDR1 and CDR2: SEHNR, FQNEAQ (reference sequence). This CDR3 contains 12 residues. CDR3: CASSGQYYEQYF. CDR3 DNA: TGTGCCAGCAGCGGACAGTACTACGAGCAGTACTTC.

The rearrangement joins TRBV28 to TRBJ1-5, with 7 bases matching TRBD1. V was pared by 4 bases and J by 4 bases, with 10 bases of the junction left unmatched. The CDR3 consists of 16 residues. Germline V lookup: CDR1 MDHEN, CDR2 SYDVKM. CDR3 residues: CASSSIDRVRNQPQHF. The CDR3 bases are TGTGCCAGCAGTTCCATCGACAGGGTTCGAAATCAGCCCCAGCATTTT. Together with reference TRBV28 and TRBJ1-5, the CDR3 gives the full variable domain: DVKVTQSSRYLVKRTGEKVFLECVQDMDHENMFWYRQDPGLGLRLIYFSYDVKMKEKGDIPEGYSVSREKKERFSLILESASTNQTSMYLCASSSIDRVRNQPQHFGDGTRLSIL.

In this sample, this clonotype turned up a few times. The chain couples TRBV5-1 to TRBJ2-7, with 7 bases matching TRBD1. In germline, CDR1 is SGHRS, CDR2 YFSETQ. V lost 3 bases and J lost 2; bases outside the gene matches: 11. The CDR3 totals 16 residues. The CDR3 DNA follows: TGCGCCAGCAGCTGGGGGACAGCAGAGAGGACCTACGAGCAGTACTTC. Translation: CASSWGTAERTYEQYF.

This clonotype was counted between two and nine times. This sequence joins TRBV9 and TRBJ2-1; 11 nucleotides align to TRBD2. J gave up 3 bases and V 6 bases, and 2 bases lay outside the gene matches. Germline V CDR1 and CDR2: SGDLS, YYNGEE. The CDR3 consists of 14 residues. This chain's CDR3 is CASTGTSGYNEQFF. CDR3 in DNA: TGTGCCAGCACGGGGACTAGCGGCTACAATGAGCAGTTCTTC.

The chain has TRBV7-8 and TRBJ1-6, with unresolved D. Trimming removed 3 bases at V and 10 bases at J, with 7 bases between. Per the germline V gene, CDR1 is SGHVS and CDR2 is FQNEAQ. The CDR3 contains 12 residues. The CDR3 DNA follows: TGTGCCAGCAGCTTCCGGGGATCACCCCTCCACTTT. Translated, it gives CASSFRGSPLHF.

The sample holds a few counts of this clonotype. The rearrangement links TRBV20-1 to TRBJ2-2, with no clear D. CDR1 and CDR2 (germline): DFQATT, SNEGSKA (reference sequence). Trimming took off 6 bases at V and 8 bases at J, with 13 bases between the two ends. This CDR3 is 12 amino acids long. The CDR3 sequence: CSAESPSGELFF. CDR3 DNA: TGCAGTGCCGAGTCGCCTTCAGGGGAGCTGTTTTTT.

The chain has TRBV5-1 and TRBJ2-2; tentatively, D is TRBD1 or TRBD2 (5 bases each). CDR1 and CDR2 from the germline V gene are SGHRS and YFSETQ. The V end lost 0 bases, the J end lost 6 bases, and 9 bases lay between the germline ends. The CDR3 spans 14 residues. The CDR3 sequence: CASSLAGASGELFF. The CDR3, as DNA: TGCGCCAGCAGCTTGGCCGGGGCCTCCGGGGAGCTGTTTTTT.

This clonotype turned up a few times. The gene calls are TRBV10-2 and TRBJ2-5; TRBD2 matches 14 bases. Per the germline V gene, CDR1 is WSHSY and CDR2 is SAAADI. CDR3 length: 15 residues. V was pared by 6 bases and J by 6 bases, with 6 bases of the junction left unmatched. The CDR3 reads CASRMGTSGSKTQYF. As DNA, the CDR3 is TGCGCCAGCAGGATGGGGACTAGCGGGAGTAAGACCCAGTACTTC.

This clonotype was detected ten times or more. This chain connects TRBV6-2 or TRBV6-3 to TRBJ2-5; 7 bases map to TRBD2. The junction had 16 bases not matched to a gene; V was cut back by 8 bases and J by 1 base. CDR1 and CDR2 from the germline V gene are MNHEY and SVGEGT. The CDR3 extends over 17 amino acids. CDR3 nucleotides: TGTGCCAGCTACATGCCTCGGGCTAGCGGAGGCCAAGAGACCCAGTACTTC. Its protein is CASYMPRASGGQETQYF.

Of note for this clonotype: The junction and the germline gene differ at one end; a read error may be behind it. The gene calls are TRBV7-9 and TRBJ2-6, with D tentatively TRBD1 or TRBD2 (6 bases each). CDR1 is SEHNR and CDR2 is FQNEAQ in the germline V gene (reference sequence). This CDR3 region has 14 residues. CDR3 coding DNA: TGTGCCATCAGCCGGGGGCCTGGGGCCAACGTCCTGACTTTC. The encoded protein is CAISRGPGANVLTF.

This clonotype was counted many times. The CDR3 loop reads CASSFGYDRILTGELFF. The CDR3 bases are TGTGCCAGCAGCTTCGGCTACGACAGGATTCTCACCGGGGAGCTGTTTTTT. The chain joins TRBV5-8 to TRBJ2-2; possible D gene TRBD1, 6 bases. Per the germline V gene, CDR1 is SGHTS and CDR2 is YDEGEE. There are 17 residues in the CDR3. Trimming took 2 bases from V and 4 from J, leaving 18 bases between them.

Here the CDR3 reads CSAIRPGMGGNTIYF. Here the CDR3 DNA reads TGCAGTGCTATCCGGCCGGGGATGGGAGGAAACACCATATATTTT. The chain has TRBV20-1 and TRBJ1-3; D uncertain. V lost 4 bases and J lost 4, with 17 bases in between. Germline V gene sequence: CDR1 DFQATT, CDR2 SNEGSKA (reference sequence). CDR3 length: 15 amino acids.

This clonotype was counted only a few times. The CDR3 coding sequence is TGTGCCAGCATCACCGGGGGGTCGGACACTGAAGCTTTCTTT. It yields the protein CASITGGSDTEAFF. V usage is TRBV12-3 or TRBV12-4 and J usage is TRBJ1-1; tentative D call: TRBD1 (5 bases). V was shortened by 7 bases and J by 3 bases, with 15 bases between the two germline ends. The CDR3 extends over 14 amino acids.

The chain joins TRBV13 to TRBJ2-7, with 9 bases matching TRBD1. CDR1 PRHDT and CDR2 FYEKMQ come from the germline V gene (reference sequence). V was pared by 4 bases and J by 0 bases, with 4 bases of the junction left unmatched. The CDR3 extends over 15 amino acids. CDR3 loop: CASSWGTGSSYEQYF. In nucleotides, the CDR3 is TGTGCCAGCAGCTGGGGGACAGGGAGCTCCTACGAGCAGTACTTC. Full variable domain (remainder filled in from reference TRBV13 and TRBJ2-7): AAGVIQSPRHLIKEKRETATLKCYPIPRHDTVYWYQQGPGQDPQFLISFYEKMQSDKGSIPDRFSAQQFSDYHSELNMSSLELGDSALYFCASSWGTGSSYEQYFGPGTRLTVT.

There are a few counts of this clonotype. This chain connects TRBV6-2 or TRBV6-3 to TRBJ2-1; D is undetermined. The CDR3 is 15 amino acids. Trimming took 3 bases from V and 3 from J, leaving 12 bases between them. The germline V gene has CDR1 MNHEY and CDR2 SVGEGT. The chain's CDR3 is CASSYRGGGYNEQFF. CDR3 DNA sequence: TGTGCCAGCAGTTATCGAGGCGGCGGCTACAATGAGCAGTTCTTC.

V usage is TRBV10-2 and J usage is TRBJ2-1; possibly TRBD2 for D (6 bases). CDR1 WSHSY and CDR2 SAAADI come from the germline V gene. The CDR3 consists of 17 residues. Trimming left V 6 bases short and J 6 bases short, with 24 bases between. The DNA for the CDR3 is TGCGCCAGCAGGGGTATTAGCGGACGGGGGTTAGGCAATGAGCAGTTCTTC. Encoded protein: CASRGISGRGLGNEQFF.

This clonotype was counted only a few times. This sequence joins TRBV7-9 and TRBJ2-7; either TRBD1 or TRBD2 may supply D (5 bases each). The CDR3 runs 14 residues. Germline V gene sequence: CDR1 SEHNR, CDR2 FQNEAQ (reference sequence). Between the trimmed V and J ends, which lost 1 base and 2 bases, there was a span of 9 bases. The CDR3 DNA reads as TGTGCCAGCAGCTTAGGGGACGGAGCCTACGAGCAGTACTTC. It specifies CASSLGDGAYEQYF.

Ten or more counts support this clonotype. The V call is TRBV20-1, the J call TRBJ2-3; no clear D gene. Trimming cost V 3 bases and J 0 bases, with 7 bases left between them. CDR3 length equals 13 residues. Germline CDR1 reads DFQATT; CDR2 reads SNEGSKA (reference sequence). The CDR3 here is CSARPDSTDTQYF. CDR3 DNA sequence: TGCAGTGCTAGGCCCGATAGCACAGATACGCAGTATTTT.

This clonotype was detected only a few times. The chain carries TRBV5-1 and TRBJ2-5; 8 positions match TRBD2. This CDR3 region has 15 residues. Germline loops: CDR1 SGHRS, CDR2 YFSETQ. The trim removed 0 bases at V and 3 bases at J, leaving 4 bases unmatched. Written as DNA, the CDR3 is TGCGCCAGCAGCTTGGTTACGGGAGGGAAAGAGACCCAGTACTTC. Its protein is CASSLVTGGKETQYF. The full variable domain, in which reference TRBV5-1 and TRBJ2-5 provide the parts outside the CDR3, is KAGVTQTPRYLIKTRGQQVTLSCSPISGHRSVSWYQQTPGQGLQFLFEYFSETQRNKGNFPGRFSGRQFSNSRSEMNVSTLELGDSALYLCASSLVTGGKETQYFGPGTRLLVL.